The sequence of this T cell receptor beta chain was determined in a study of T cell responses to AZD1222 COVID-19 vaccine. Study-level points and caveats: Samples come after the peak T cell response, not at day 14. At 160-218 and 743-854, vaccine-associated CD4 TCRs were dominant, and they spanned spike.

CDR1 MNHEY and CDR2 SVGEGT come from the germline V gene. CDR3 length: 15 residues. Trimming cost V 2 bases and J 0 bases; bases outside gene matches: 3. This clone occurred once. Its specificity is not known. Using immunoSEQ multiplex PCR, the repertoire was profiled, and TCRdb retains in-frame clones only, with some absent. The data hold about 120,000 clones, with around 91% observed a single time. The TCR sequence derives from an adult in good health. Sequences were derived from peripheral blood, sampled on day 0 of MenACWY control vaccination. The rearrangement links TRBV6-2 or TRBV6-3 to TRBJ2-7; 8 positions match TRBD2. The CDR3 is CASSYSGSSSYEQYV. The CDR3 region has the DNA TGTGCCAGCAGTTACAGCGGGAGTAGCTCCTACGAGCAGTACGTC.